The sequence of this T cell receptor beta chain was determined in a study of T cell responses to AZD1222 COVID-19 vaccine. Regarding the study as a whole: Two AZD1222 doses significantly raised spike-specific TCR breadth and depth over controls.

Generated by immunoSEQ multiplex PCR, the TCRdb table keeps only in-frame clones and is missing some. The data contain 20,000 or so clones, about four fifths of them singletons. Pooling covered second doses at about 4 or about 12 weeks. Per germline, CDR1 LGHDT and CDR2 YNNKEL (reference sequence). Deletions cut 0 bases from V and 4 bases from J, with 9 bases between. The CDR3 is made up of 14 amino acids. In the case of this clone: Antigen specificity is unknown.

The clonotype comes from an adult who received the AZD1222 COVID-19 vaccine. The chain combines TRBV3-1 (or the pseudogene TRBV3-2) with TRBJ1-1; D is undetermined. The sample in question was peripheral blood, obtained 28 days after the second AZD1222 dose. The CDR3 here is CASSQDLGGTEAFF. In DNA form, the CDR3 reads TGTGCCAGCAGCCAAGATTTGGGCGGCACTGAAGCTTTCTTT.